The subject of this entry is one TCR beta chain. Its antigen is as yet unknown. This entry belongs to a study of T cells expressing NK-cell markers. Overall study: CD3+CD56+NKG2C+, CD3+CD56+NKG2C- and CD3+CD56-NKG2C+ T cells, once sorted, supplied the TCR beta repertoires. Whole-study results and caveats: Top CD8+ clonotypes included the dominant CD3+CD56+NKG2C+ clonotypes in five to seven donors. Leadership of the CD3+CD56-NKG2C+ fraction also belonged to these clonotypes in four donors.

One entry per CDR3 protein, without DNA, is what TCRdb gives after re-calling the 5' RACE reads. The sample's table shows approximately 420,000 distinct CDR3 sequences. Per germline, CDR1 LGHDT and CDR2 YNNKEL (reference sequence). The CDR3 has 13 residues. This TCR came from a woman aged 50 to 60 in good health. This rearrangement joins TRBV3-1 to TRBJ2-7; TCRdb's D call of TRBD2 is untestable without DNA. The specimen sequenced was blood T cells: a sorted CD56 or NKG2C T cell subset, CD4+ or CD8+ T cells, or bulk PBMC T cells (not recorded which). CDR3 sequence reads: CASSQGTSYEQYF.